The TCR beta chain described here comes from a study of shared clonotypes between healthy human individuals. This CDR3 has 14 residues. V lost 6 bases and J lost 4, with 14 bases in between. The germline gives CDR1 SGHVS, CDR2 FQNEAQ. Assay execution proceeded at the deep level. TCRdb's table, derived via immunoSEQ multiplex PCR, lists solely in-frame clones and lacks some. The profile shows just over 2,000,000 clones, approximately 95% of them singletons. Sequenced sample: naive CD4+ T cells sorted from blood. As for subset: CD45RA+ positively selected. This clonotype originated in a man between 18 and 35 years old in good health. The chain is built from TRBV7-8 and TRBJ2-3; TRBD1 or TRBD2 may be the D gene (6 bases each). CDR3 nucleotide sequence: TGTGCCAGCAGTCGGAGGGGGTTTGCAGATACGCAGTATTTT. It specifies CASSRRGFADTQYF.